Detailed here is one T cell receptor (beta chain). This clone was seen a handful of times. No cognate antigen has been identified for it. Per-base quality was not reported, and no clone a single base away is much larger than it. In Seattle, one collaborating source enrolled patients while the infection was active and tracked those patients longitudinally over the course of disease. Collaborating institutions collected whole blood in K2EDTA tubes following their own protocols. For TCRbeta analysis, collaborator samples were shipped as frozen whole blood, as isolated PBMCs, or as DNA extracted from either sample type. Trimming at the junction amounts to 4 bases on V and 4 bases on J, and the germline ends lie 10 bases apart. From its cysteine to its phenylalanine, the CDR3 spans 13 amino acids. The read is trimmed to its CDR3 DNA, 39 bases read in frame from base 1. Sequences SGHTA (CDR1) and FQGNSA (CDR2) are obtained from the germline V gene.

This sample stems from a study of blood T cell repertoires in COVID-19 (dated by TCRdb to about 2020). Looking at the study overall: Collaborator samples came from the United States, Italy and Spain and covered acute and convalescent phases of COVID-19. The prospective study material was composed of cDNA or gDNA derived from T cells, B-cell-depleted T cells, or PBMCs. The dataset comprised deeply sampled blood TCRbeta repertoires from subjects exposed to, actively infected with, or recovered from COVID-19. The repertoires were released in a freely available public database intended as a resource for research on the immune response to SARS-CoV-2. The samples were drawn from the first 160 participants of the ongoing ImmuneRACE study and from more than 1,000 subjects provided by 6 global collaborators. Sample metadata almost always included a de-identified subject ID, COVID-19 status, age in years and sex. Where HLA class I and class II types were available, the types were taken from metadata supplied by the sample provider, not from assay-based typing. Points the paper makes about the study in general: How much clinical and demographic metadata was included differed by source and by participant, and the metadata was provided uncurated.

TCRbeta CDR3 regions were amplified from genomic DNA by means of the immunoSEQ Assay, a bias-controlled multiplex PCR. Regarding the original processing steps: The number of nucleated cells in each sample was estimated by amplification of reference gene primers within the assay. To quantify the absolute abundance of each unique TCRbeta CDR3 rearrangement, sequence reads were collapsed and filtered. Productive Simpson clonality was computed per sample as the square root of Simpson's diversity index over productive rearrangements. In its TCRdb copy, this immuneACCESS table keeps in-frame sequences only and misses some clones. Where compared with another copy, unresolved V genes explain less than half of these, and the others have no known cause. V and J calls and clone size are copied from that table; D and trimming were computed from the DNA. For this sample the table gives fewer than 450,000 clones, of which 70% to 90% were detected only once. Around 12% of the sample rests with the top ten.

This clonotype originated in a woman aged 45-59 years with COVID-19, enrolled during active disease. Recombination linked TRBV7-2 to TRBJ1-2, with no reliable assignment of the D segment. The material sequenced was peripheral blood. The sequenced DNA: TGTGCCAGCAGCTCCGCACAGTTCTATGGCTACACCTTC. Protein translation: CASSSAQFYGYTF.